This record looks at one TCR beta chain sequence and its context. Assay: immunoSEQ multiplex PCR; the TCRdb copy retains only in-frame clones and omits some. The table lists roughly 250,000 clones, around three quarters of them singletons. These data come from a study of cytotoxic CD8 clonotypes in ibrutinib-treated CLL. The CDR3 has 13 amino acids. Trimming removed 7 bases from V and 5 bases from J; junction bases left unmatched: 6. Germline V gives CDR1 MNHEY, CDR2 SVGAGI. Sequenced here: PBMCs, sampled after 24 months of ibrutinib treatment. The V gene is TRBV6-5, the J gene TRBJ1-1; 8 bases map to TRBD1. The receptor was derived from a human donor with chronic lymphocytic leukemia. The CDR3 sequence is CASTEQGVTEAFF. The CDR3 DNA reads TGTGCCAGCACCGAACAGGGGGTTACTGAAGCTTTCTTT.